This T cell receptor beta chain was recorded in a study of T cells after yellow fever vaccination. General study findings and limits: Once the booster was given, most primary-vaccination clones reappeared, at approximately 97% for CD4 and approximately 88% for CD8.

Each CDR3 protein gets one entry after TCRdb re-called the 5' RACE reads with MiXCR. The data contain around 340,000 distinct CDR3 sequences, around 12% of them singletons. A remark on this clonotype: Its antigen is currently unknown.

V lost 2 bases, J lost 0 bases, and 8 bases lay in between. CDR1 and CDR2 (germline): SGHAT, FQNNGV. There are 15 residues in the CDR3. V gene TRBV11-2 combines with J gene TRBJ2-4; D uncertain. This receptor was obtained from a man between 18 and 35 years old who received the YFV17D yellow fever vaccine. The sequencing here drew on CD4+ T cells sorted from PBMCs, taken 15 days after the yellow fever booster vaccination. The CDR3 sequence: CASSLRVGAKNIQYF. The CDR3 DNA sequence: TGTGCCAGCAGCTTACGCGTGGGAGCCAAAAACATTCAGTACTTC.